At least ten counts were recorded for the clone carrying this T cell receptor beta chain. Its antigen is not known. Amplification targeted TCR beta CDR3 regions from RNA transcripts. The study used the HTBI primer set for a first-round RT-PCR of the TCR CDR3. From the multiplex PCR reads, TCRdb called clonotypes with MiXCR, one entry per CDR3 protein. This sample carries 450,000 to 600,000 distinct CDR3 sequences, roughly 15% of them seen once, and the ten largest clones take over 11%. Germline V gene lookup returns CDR1 KGHSH and CDR2 LQKENI. The CDR3 is 14 residues long. V lost 3 bases to trimming and J lost 3 bases, with 8 bases between them. The data belong to a study of T cells in Graves' hyperthyroidism and ophthalmopathy. Broader study findings: The blood repertoire included most of the expanded thyroid clonotypes above 0.001.

V and J are TRBV18 and TRBJ2-2; D uncertain. Sequences were obtained from blood. The clonotype originates from a woman aged 40 to 49 with Graves' hyperthyroidism. The CDR3 DNA is TGTGCCAGCTCACCTTACACCGACACCGGGGAGCTGTTTTTT. Its translation: CASSPYTDTGELFF.